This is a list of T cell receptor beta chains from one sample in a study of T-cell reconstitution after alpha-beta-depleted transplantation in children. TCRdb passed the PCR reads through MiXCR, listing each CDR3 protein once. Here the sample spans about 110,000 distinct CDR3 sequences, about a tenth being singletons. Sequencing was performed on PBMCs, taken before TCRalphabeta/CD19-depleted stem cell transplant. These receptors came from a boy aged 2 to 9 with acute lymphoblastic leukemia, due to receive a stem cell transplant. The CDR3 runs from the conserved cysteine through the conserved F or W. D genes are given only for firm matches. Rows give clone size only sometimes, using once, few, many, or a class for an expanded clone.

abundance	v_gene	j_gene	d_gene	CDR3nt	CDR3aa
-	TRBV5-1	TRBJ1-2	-	TGCGCCAGCAGCACCGATGAGGGGCACTATGGCTACACCTTC	CASSTDEGHYGYTF
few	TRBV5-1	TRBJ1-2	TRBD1	TGCGCCAGCGGGTATGACAGGGTGGACTATGGCTACACCTTC	CASGYDRVDYGYTF
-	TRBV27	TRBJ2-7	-	TGTGCCAGCAGGCCCCCGGGTGCGGCCTACGAGCAGTACTTC	CASRPPGAAYEQYF
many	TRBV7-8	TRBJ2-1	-	TGTGCCAGCAGCTCCGTGATCGATGAGCAGTTCTTC	CASSSVIDEQFF
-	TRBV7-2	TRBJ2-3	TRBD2	TGTGCCAGCAGCCCGAGCGGGGGCACAGATACGCAGTATTTT	CASSPSGGTDTQYF
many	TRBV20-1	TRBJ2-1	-	TGCAGTGCTAGAGATCCCGGACTCTCCTACAATGAGCAGTTCTTC	CSARDPGLSYNEQFF
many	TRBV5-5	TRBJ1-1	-	TGTGCCAGCAGTATTAACCCGGGCTCCTTGAACACTGAAGCTTTCTTT	CASSINPGSLNTEAFF
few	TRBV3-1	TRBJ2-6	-	TGTGCCAGCAGCCAAGAAGGGGTGGCCGGGGCCAACGTCCTGACTTTC	CASSQEGVAGANVLTF
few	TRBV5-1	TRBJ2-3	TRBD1	TGCGCCAGTCTATCGACAGGGACGGATACGCAGTATTTT	CASLSTGTDTQYF
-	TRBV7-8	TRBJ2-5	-	TGTGCCAGCACCCCCCGGGGTCTCGCCGCTCAGACCCAGTACTTC	CASTPRGLAAQTQYF
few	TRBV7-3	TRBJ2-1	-	TGTGCCAGCAGCTTTGAGGCTAGTTCAGCGAATGAGCAGTTCTTC	CASSFEASSANEQFF
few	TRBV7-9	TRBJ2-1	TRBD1	TGTGCCAGCAGCGCTGGACAGGCCTATGTTTACAATGAGCAGTTCTTC	CASSAGQAYVYNEQFF
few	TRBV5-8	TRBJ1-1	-	TGTGCCAGCAGCTTGGCCGGGACGGCTGAAGCTTTCTTT	CASSLAGTAEAFF
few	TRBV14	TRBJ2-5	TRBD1	TGTGCCAGCAGCTACAGGGGATGGTGGGAGACCCAGTACTTC	CASSYRGWWETQYF
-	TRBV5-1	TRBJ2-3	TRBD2	TGCGCCAGCAGCTTGAACGGCGGGAGAGCCACAGATACGCAGTATTTT	CASSLNGGRATDTQYF
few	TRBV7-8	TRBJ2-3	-	TGTGCCAGCAGCTTAGTACGGGGGTCTAGCACAGATACGCAGTATTTT	CASSLVRGSSTDTQYF
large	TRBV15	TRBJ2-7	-	TGTGCCACCAGTAAGTGGGAGAGCATCCGCGAGCAGTACTTC	CATSKWESIREQYF
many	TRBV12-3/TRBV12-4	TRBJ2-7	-	TGTGCCAGCAGTCTAGACATTCCCTACGAGCAGTACTTC	CASSLDIPYEQYF
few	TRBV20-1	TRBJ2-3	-	TGCAGTGCTAGAGATGGGGATACGCAGTATTTT	CSARDGDTQYF
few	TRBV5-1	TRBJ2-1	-	TGCGCCAGCAGCCTCACAGGTTACCTCAATGAGCAGTTCTTC	CASSLTGYLNEQFF
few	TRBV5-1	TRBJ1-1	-	TGCGCCAGCAGCTTGCTAATAGGTGGTGGAGGGTTGTCCCCTGAAGCTTTCTTT	CASSLLIGGGGLSPEAFF
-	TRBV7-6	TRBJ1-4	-	TGTGCCAGCAGCTTAGACTCAACTAATGAAAAACTGTTTTTT	CASSLDSTNEKLFF
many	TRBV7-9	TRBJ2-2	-	TGTGCCAGCAACCTCCACAGAGGCGCGAACACCGGGGAGCTGTTTTTT	CASNLHRGANTGELFF
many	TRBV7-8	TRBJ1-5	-	TGTGCCAGCAGCCCCCGAGGGGGGAATCAGCCCCAGCATTTT	CASSPRGGNQPQHF
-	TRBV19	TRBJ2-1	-	TGTGCCAGTAGTAAGGGGGTTTACAATGAGCAGTTCTTC	CASSKGVYNEQFF
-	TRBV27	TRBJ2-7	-	TGTGCCAGCAGTTTAGGGCCCCATTACGAGCAGTACTTC	CASSLGPHYEQYF
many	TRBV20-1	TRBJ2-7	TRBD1	TGCAGTGCCCCCATTTGGGGGGGACAGGGGGCGGGAGAGCAGTACTTC	CSAPIWGGQGAGEQYF
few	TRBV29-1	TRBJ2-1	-	TGCAGCGTTGATATAGCCTACAATGAGCAGTTCTTC	CSVDIAYNEQFF
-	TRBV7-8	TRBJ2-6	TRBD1	TGTGCCAGCAGCTTAGCAGGGGGCGCGAGCTCGGCGGGGGCCAACGTCCTGACTTTC	CASSLAGGASSAGANVLTF
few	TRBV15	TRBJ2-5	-	TGTGCCACCAGCAGACCCCTTCCGGGACCACAAGAGACCCAGTACTTC	CATSRPLPGPQETQYF
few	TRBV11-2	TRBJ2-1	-	TGTGCCAGCAGCTTGGGGACCACAAAGGGGCTCGGGCAGTTCTTC	CASSLGTTKGLGQFF